The T cell receptor beta chain under discussion was sequenced for a study of vaccination and CD4 T cells after COVID-19. Overall study results and limits: Vaccine-specific clones in convalescent patients were spike mono-reactive in 304 of 307 cases.

Remarks on this clonotype: Its target is unknown.

The treatment: roughly 10-day PBMC culture with coronavirus spike peptide pools or control peptides (ViraFEST assay). Gathered ahead of the COVID-19 pandemic (2011-2018) were the CD4+ T cells of the unexposed donor. Culture conditions combined around 2 million PBMCs per well with 9.5 to 10 IU/ml IL-2 and roughly 10 ug/ml peptide pools. Germline CDR1 MNHNS, CDR2 SASEGT. CDR3 length equals 19 residues. Losses at the gene ends were 5 bases for V and 1 base for J; bases not matched to a gene: 13. Sequenced with the Oncomine TCR Beta short-read assay was DNA taken from cultured CD4+ T cells. TCRdb independently ran MiXCR on the PCR reads; one entry per CDR3 protein. The sample carries roughly 8,000 distinct CDR3 sequences, around 40% recorded once.

The TCR was taken from a human donor in good health. The chain combines TRBV6-1 with TRBJ2-4, with TRBD1 identical over 11 bases. The sample comprised CD4+ T cells from blood, cultured in vitro. The CDR3 DNA reads as TGTGCCAGCAGTCACATTCGGGACAGGGGGTTGGGGGCCAAAAACATTCAGTACTTC. Translation gives CASSHIRDRGLGAKNIQYF.